The 25 T cell receptor beta chains presented below share a single source sample, sequenced in a study of technical replicates of blood from a few donors. Libraries were prepared by immunoSEQ multiplex PCR; TCRdb keeps only in-frame clonotypes and omits some of them. The data contain more than 90,000 clones, 95% of them singletons. Sequencing used T cells isolated from PBMCs. Receptor source: a human donor in good health.

This chain links TRBV6-5 with TRBJ1-2; the match to TRBD1 covers 7 bases. The CDR3 runs 14 residues. Germline CDR1 and CDR2: MNHEY and SVGAGI. V dropped 0 bases and J dropped 7; count of bases not matched to a gene: 5. CDR3 amino acids: CASSYSRQGRGYTF. CDR3 bases: TGTGCCAGCAGTTACTCGAGACAGGGTCGTGGCTACACCTTC.

The gene calls are TRBV19 and TRBJ2-1; 9 bases line up with TRBD1. Losses at the gene ends were 11 bases for V and 5 bases for J; bases not matched to a gene: 7. This CDR3 is built from 13 residues. The germline gives CDR1 LNHDA, CDR2 SQIVND (reference sequence). The CDR3 loop reads CAVTGGPDNEQFF. DNA for the CDR3: TGTGCCGTAACAGGGGGCCCTGACAATGAGCAGTTCTTC.

This chain uses TRBV5-8 with TRBJ2-3; 9 bases fit TRBD2. From germline, CDR1 is SGHTS and CDR2 YDEGEE. V gave up 1 base and J gave up 2 bases; unmatched junction bases: 5. This CDR3 comprises 16 residues. Here the CDR3 reads CASSLTSGSPTDTQYF. Written as DNA, the CDR3 is TGTGCCAGCAGCTTGACTAGCGGGTCCCCCACAGATACGCAGTATTTT.

V and J are TRBV6-6 and TRBJ2-7; 7 bases match TRBD2. The CDR3 is 14 amino acids. V shed 5 bases and J 7 bases; nucleotides not matched to a gene: 11. Per germline, CDR1 MNHNY and CDR2 SVGAGI (reference sequence). The CDR3 DNA is TGTGCCAGCAGTCCGACGGGTGGGGGGGATGAGCAGTACTTC. This sequence encodes CASSPTGGGDEQYF.

This clone appeared a single time. The chain uses TRBV2 and TRBJ2-2, with unresolved D. The CDR3 length is 17 residues. Germline CDR1 SNHLY, CDR2 FYNNEI. Trimming pared 0 bases from V and 7 bases from J, leaving 18 bases between. CDR3 in amino acids: CASSEAGSSRYVGELFF. CDR3 DNA: TGTGCCAGCAGTGAAGCGGGTAGTAGCAGATACGTCGGGGAGCTGTTTTTT.

This chain uses TRBV19 with TRBJ2-4; 8 bases fit TRBD2. With 3 bases clipped from V and 2 bases from J, the junction kept 9 bases outside the gene matches. The CDR3 consists of 17 residues. The V gene's germline CDR1 is LNHDA and CDR2 SQIVND (reference sequence). In DNA form, the CDR3 reads TGTGCCAGTAGTATCGGCACGGGGGGGGGAACCAAAAACATTCAGTACTTC. Translating it yields CASSIGTGGGTKNIQYF.

The genes are TRBV5-5 and TRBJ1-2, with D hard to call. The CDR3 sequence is 14 residues long. Trimming left V 2 bases short and J 2 bases short, with 10 bases between. From germline, CDR1 is SGHKS and CDR2 YYEKEE (reference sequence). Written as DNA, the CDR3 is TGTGCCAGCAGCTTAGGTCTGGGCAACTATGGCTACACCTTC. Translating it yields CASSLGLGNYGYTF. The full variable domain, its missing parts supplied by reference TRBV5-5 and TRBJ1-2, is DAGVTQSPTHLIKTRGQQVTLRCSPISGHKSVSWYQQVLGQGPQFIFQYYEKEERGRGNFPDRFSARQFPNYSSELNVNALLLGDSALYLCASSLGLGNYGYTFGSGTRLTVV.

The CDR3 loop reads CASSPGRGRLDYGYTF. The DNA of the CDR3 is TGCGCCAGCAGCCCGGGGAGAGGGAGACTCGACTATGGCTACACCTTC. The rearrangement uses TRBV5-1 and TRBJ1-2; D gene uncertain. There are 16 residues in the CDR3. V lost 4 bases to trimming and J lost 3 bases, with 19 bases between them. Germline V gene lookup returns CDR1 SGHRS and CDR2 YFSETQ.

The V gene is TRBV6-5, the J gene TRBJ1-2; 11 nucleotides match TRBD1. The V and J ends lost 6 bases and 6 bases, in that order; junction bases with no gene match: 6. The CDR3 has 14 amino acids. Germline loops: CDR1 MNHEY, CDR2 SVGAGI. For the CDR3, the DNA is TGTGCCAGCAGCTCCCCGGGACAGGGGGATGGCTACACCTTC. It is translated as CASSSPGQGDGYTF.

V is TRBV27 and J is TRBJ2-7, with 9 bases identical to TRBD1. Germline V CDR1 and CDR2: MNHEY, SMNVEV (reference sequence). The CDR3 spans 14 residues. V lost 5 bases and J lost 7; bases outside the gene matches: 9. In DNA, the CDR3 is TGTGCCAGCAGTCGGGACAGGGCAAATACTGAGCAGTACTTC. Protein product: CASSRDRANTEQYF.

V is TRBV18 and J is TRBJ2-2, with D tentatively TRBD1 (5 bases). V was trimmed by 5 bases and J by 4 bases, leaving 8 bases between them. CDR3 length: 13 amino acids. Germline V gene lookup returns CDR1 KGHSH and CDR2 LQKENI. CDR3 nucleotides: TGTGCCAGCTCAACAGGAAGCACCGGGGAGCTGTTTTTT. It specifies CASSTGSTGELFF.

The rearrangement joins TRBV5-1 to TRBJ1-2, with 7 bases identical to TRBD1. CDR3 size: 13 residues. Germline V gives CDR1 SGHRS, CDR2 YFSETQ. V gave up 5 bases and J gave up 4 bases; unmatched junction bases: 5. The DNA of the CDR3 is TGCGCCAGCAGGTCGACAGGGACCTATGGCTACACCTTC. The encoded protein is CASRSTGTYGYTF.

This chain uses TRBV2 with TRBJ2-7; 11 bases match TRBD2. Losses at the gene ends were 4 bases for V and 0 bases for J; bases not matched to a gene: 2. Per the germline V gene, CDR1 is SNHLY and CDR2 is FYNNEI. CDR3 length equals 15 residues. In DNA, the CDR3 is TGTGCCAGCAGTGTAGCGGGAGGGCCCTCCTACGAGCAGTACTTC. Translating gives CASSVAGGPSYEQYF.

The chain uses TRBV7-9 and TRBJ1-3, with D unresolved. This CDR3 spans 14 amino acids. The V gene lost 5 bases and the J gene lost 0 bases, with 8 bases spanning the gap. From germline, CDR1 is SEHNR and CDR2 FQNEAQ (reference sequence). The CDR3 bases are TGTGCCAGCAGCGAAGCGAACTCTGGAAACACCATATATTTT. Translation gives CASSEANSGNTIYF.

The chain is built from TRBV28 and TRBJ2-7; a weak D match, TRBD1 (6 bases). Trimming cost V 6 bases and J 4 bases, with 19 bases left between them. The CDR3 totals 15 residues. CDR1 MDHEN and CDR2 SYDVKM come from the germline V gene. The CDR3 DNA reads as TGTGCCAGCAGCTCCAGGGGTACTTCGAGATACGAGCAGTACTTC. The encoded protein is CASSSRGTSRYEQYF.

This rearrangement joins TRBV7-9 to TRBJ2-5; TRBD1 matches 7 bases. With 6 bases clipped from V and 4 bases from J, the junction kept 5 bases outside the gene matches. The CDR3 runs to 13 residues. From germline, CDR1 is SEHNR and CDR2 FQNEAQ (reference sequence). CDR3 bases: TGTGCCAGCAGTTCGACAGGGTCAGAGACCCAGTACTTC. This translates into CASSSTGSETQYF.

The chain links TRBV5-6 to TRBJ1-2; TRBD1 agrees at 8 bases. V trimming: 6 bases; J trimming: 1 base; junction bases outside the gene matches: 8. The CDR3 is made up of 15 amino acids. CDR1 and CDR2 (germline): SGHDT, YYEEEE. In nucleotides, the CDR3 is TGTGCCAGCACCCTTACAGGGGGACATAACTATGGCTACACCTTC. This gives the protein CASTLTGGHNYGYTF.

The V call is TRBV9, the J call TRBJ1-3; D is uncertain. Germline V gene lookup returns CDR1 SGDLS and CDR2 YYNGEE. The CDR3 runs 14 residues. The V end was cut by 6 bases, the J end by 2 bases, with 12 bases between. The CDR3 loop is CASTQWEAGNTIYF. As DNA, the CDR3 is TGTGCCAGCACACAATGGGAGGCTGGAAACACCATATATTTT. The full variable domain, with the rest looked up from reference TRBV9 and TRBJ1-3, is DSGVTQTPKHLITATGQRVTLRCSPRSGDLSVYWYQQSLDQGLQFLIQYYNGEERAKGNILERFSAQQFPDLHSELNLSSLELGDSALYFCASTQWEAGNTIYFGEGSWLTVV.

The chain couples TRBV28 to TRBJ1-2; D is perhaps TRBD1 (5 bases). Germline CDR1 and CDR2: MDHEN and SYDVKM. The CDR3 is 13 amino acids. V lost 6 bases, J lost 4 bases, and 12 bases lay in between. The CDR3 region is CASRGQATYGYTF. In nucleotides, the CDR3 is TGTGCCAGCAGGGGGCAGGCCACCTATGGCTACACCTTC.

In its sample, this clone was seen once. The CDR3 spells CASREGYNEQYF. The CDR3 nucleotides read TGTGCCAGCAGGGAGGGGTACAACGAGCAGTACTTC. The chain employs TRBV28 and TRBJ2-7, with D perhaps TRBD2 (6 bases). Germline V gene data show CDR1 as MDHEN and CDR2 as SYDVKM. Trimming removed 6 bases at V and 5 bases at J, with 11 bases between. This CDR3 comprises 12 residues.

The V gene is TRBV11-3, the J gene TRBJ1-2; 7 bases are a match to TRBD1. The CDR3 totals 15 residues. The germline CDR1 and CDR2 sequences are SGHNT and YENEEA. The V gene end was trimmed by 1 base and the J gene end by 8 bases; junction bases not matched to a gene: 10. The CDR3 region has the DNA TGTGCCAGCAGCTTAGGACAGGGTAGTCGACAGGGCTACACCTTC. Translation: CASSLGQGSRQGYTF. Full variable domain (remainder filled in from reference TRBV11-3 and TRBJ1-2): EAGVVQSPRYKIIEKKQPVAFWCNPISGHNTLYWYLQNLGQGPELLIRYENEEAVDDSQLPKDRFSAERLKGVDSTLKIQPAELGDSAVYLCASSLGQGSRQGYTFGSGTRLTVV.

The CDR3 DNA reads TGTGCCAGCAGCTTTAATACAGGGGGCAGTGAGACCCAGTACTTC. Its translation is CASSFNTGGSETQYF. The chain has TRBV11-2 and TRBJ2-5; 9 bases agree with TRBD1. V lost 3 bases, J lost 5 bases, and 7 bases stayed unmatched. This CDR3 is 15 amino acids long. The germline gives CDR1 SGHAT, CDR2 FQNNGV.

This rearrangement joins TRBV7-8 to TRBJ2-2; TRBD1 is a possible D gene (6 bases). In germline, CDR1 is SGHVS, CDR2 FQNEAQ. CDR3 size: 15 residues. V lost 1 base to trimming and J lost 4 bases, with 10 bases between them. The CDR3 DNA is TGTGCCAGCAGCTTAGTAATAGGGGGCACCGGGGAGCTGTTTTTT. It yields the protein CASSLVIGGTGELFF.

The rearrangement uses TRBV27 and TRBJ2-1; 8 nucleotides match TRBD1. The CDR3 totals 12 residues. CDR1 and CDR2 from the germline V gene are MNHEY and SMNVEV (reference sequence). The trim removed 4 bases at V and 9 bases at J, leaving 2 bases unmatched. CDR3 sequence reads: CASSSGGAEQFF. The DNA of the CDR3 is TGTGCCAGCAGTTCAGGGGGCGCTGAGCAGTTCTTC.

The table lists this clone with a count of one. Sequence at one end of the junction differs from germline and may be a read error. The chain carries TRBV7-8 and TRBJ1-6; D gene uncertain. Germline CDR1 and CDR2: SGHVS and FQNEAQ. The CDR3 has 16 residues. The CDR3 DNA reads TGTGCCAGCAGCCTAGCGAGTGGAACAGAAAATTCACCCCTCCACTTT. This sequence encodes CASSLASGTENSPLHF.